This T cell receptor beta chain came from a study of blood T cell repertoires in COVID-19. Trimming stripped 5 bases from V and 2 bases from J, with 13 bases between. CDR3 length: 14 amino acids. Looked up from germline, CDR1 is SGHVS and CDR2 is FQNEAQ. Clones were sequenced by immunoSEQ multiplex PCR, and TCRdb holds only the in-frame ones, with some missing. The data hold some 400,000 clones, with around 89% observed a single time. V usage is TRBV7-8 and J usage is TRBJ2-7, with a tentative D call TRBD2 (6 bases). The clonotype was recovered from a man aged 18 to 29 with active or convalescent COVID-19. Sequenced material: peripheral blood. The CDR3 DNA follows: TGTGCCAGCAGCATTAGCGGAGGGGCCTACGAGCAGTACTTC. Translation gives CASSISGGAYEQYF.